This T cell receptor (beta chain) is from a study of blood T cell repertoires in COVID-19. As processed by the authors: Reference gene primer amplification gave nucleated cell count estimates. The repertoire was sequenced with immunoSEQ multiplex PCR; TCRdb's copy has only in-frame clones and lacks some. V and J calls and clone size are given by that table; D and trimming were obtained from the DNA. In the table there are nearly 80,000 clones, roughly four fifths of which are singletons. The germline CDR1 and CDR2 sequences are MGHRA and YSYEKL. Deletions cut 4 bases from V and 5 bases from J, with 14 bases between. The CDR3 is 14 residues long.

The sequencing sample was made of peripheral blood. This receptor was identified in a woman in her 70s with acute or convalescent COVID-19. The chain links TRBV4-1 to TRBJ1-2; D might be TRBD1 (6 bases). The DNA of the CDR3 is TGCGCCAGCAGCCTCCCCGGGACACCTTATGGCTACACCTTC. Its protein product is CASSLPGTPYGYTF.